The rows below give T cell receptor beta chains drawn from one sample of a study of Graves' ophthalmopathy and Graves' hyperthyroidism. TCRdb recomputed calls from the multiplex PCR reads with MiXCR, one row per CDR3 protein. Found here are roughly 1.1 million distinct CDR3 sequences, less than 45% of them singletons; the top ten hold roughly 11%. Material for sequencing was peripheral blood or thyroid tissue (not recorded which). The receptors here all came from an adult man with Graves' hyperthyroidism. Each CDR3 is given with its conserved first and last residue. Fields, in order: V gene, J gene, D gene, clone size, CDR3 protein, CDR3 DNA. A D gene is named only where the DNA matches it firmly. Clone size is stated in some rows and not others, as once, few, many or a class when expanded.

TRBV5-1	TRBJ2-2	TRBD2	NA	CASTQGLATNTGELFF	TGCGCCAGCACCCAAGGACTAGCTACGAACACCGGGGAGCTGTTTTTT
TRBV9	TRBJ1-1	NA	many	CASSVVGGNTEAFF	TGTGCCAGCAGCGTAGTGGGTGGGAACACTGAAGCTTTCTTT
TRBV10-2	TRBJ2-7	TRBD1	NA	CASTNTGGRWQYF	TGTGCCAGCACCAACACAGGGGGCAGGTGGCAGTACTTC
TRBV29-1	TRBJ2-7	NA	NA	CSVSRGTLRRYF	TGCAGCGTTAGCAGGGGAACCTTGAGACGGTACTTC
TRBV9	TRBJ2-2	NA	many	CASSVGGGELFF	TGTGCCAGCAGCGTAGGGGGAGGGGAGCTGTTTTTT
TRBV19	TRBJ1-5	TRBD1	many	CASSPRTGATGQPQHF	TGTGCCAGTAGTCCTCGGACAGGGGCGACCGGTCAGCCCCAGCATTTT
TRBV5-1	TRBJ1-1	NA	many	CASSLGETNTEAFF	TGCGCCAGCAGCTTGGGAGAAACCAACACTGAAGCTTTCTTT
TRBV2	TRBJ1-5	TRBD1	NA	CVAGQGVTYSNQPQHF	TGTGTAGCGGGGCAGGGGGTTACTTATAGCAATCAGCCCCAGCATTTT
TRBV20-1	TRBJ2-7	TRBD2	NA	CSARETLLAGGHEQYF	TGCAGTGCTAGAGAAACATTACTAGCGGGGGGCCACGAGCAGTACTTC
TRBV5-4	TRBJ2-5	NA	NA	CASSLFFSGTKGRETQYF	TGTGCCAGCAGCTTGTTTTTTTCCGGGACCAAGGGGCGAGAGACCCAGTACTTC
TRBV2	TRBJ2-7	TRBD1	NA	CASLSGTGGEQYF	TGTGCCAGTTTATCCGGGACAGGGGGCGAGCAGTACTTC
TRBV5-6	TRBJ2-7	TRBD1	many	CASIRDRGNEQYF	TGTGCCAGCATCCGGGACAGGGGGAACGAGCAGTACTTC
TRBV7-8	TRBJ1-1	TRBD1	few	CASSPRGGTKLNTEAFF	TGTGCCAGCAGCCCCAGGGGGGGGACAAAACTGAACACTGAAGCTTTCTTT
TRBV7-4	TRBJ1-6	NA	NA	CASMAQGGNSPLHF	TGTGCCAGCATGGCACAGGGTGGAAATTCACCCCTCCACTTT
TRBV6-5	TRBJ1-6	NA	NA	CASSFAARGSYNSPLHF	TGTGCCAGCAGTTTCGCAGCTAGGGGCTCCTATAATTCACCCCTCCACTTT
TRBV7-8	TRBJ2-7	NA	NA	CASSRDIQSYEQYF	TGTGCCAGCAGCCGGGACATCCAATCCTACGAGCAGTACTTC
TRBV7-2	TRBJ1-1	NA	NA	CASSPLPVGRGQAFF	TGTGCCAGCAGCCCTCTGCCCGTAGGCAGGGGACAAGCTTTCTTT
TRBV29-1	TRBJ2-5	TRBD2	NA	CSVEDREGLVVFAETQYF	TGCAGCGTTGAAGATCGGGAGGGCTTAGTGGTTTTTGCGGAGACCCAGTACTTC
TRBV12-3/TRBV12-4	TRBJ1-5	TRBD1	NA	CASRAGQGRAFSNQPQHF	TGTGCCAGCAGGGCTGGACAGGGTCGGGCTTTTAGCAATCAGCCCCAGCATTTT
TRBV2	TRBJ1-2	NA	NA	CTSYMISGNTIYHITGTADFGYTF	TGTACCAGTTATATGATATCTGGAAACACCATATATCATATAACTGGTACAGCGGATTTCGGCTACACCTTC
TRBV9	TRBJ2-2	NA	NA	CASSYQQVTNTGELFF	TGTGCCAGCAGCTATCAACAGGTTACGAACACCGGGGAGCTGTTTTTT
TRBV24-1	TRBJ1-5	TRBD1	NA	CASSFGRTGKQPQHF	TGTGCCAGCAGTTTCGGGCGGACAGGGAAACAGCCCCAGCATTTT
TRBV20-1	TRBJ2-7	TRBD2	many	CSASLAGVENEQYF	TGCAGTGCTTCACTAGCGGGAGTTGAAAACGAGCAGTACTTC
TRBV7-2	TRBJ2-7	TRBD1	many	CASSAEPGQFTVQYF	TGTGCCAGCAGCGCCGAACCGGGACAGTTTACGGTGCAGTACTTC
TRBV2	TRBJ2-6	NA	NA	CASSESTGANVLTF	TGTGCCAGCAGTGAGTCTACAGGGGCCAACGTCCTGACTTTC
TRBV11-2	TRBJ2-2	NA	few	CASSLGAGSLYTGELFF	TGTGCCAGCAGCTTAGGCGCGGGGTCCTTGTACACCGGGGAGCTGTTTTTT
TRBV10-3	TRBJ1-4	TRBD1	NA	CAISFWAGGHEKLFF	TGTGCCATCAGTTTCTGGGCAGGGGGTCATGAAAAACTGTTTTTT